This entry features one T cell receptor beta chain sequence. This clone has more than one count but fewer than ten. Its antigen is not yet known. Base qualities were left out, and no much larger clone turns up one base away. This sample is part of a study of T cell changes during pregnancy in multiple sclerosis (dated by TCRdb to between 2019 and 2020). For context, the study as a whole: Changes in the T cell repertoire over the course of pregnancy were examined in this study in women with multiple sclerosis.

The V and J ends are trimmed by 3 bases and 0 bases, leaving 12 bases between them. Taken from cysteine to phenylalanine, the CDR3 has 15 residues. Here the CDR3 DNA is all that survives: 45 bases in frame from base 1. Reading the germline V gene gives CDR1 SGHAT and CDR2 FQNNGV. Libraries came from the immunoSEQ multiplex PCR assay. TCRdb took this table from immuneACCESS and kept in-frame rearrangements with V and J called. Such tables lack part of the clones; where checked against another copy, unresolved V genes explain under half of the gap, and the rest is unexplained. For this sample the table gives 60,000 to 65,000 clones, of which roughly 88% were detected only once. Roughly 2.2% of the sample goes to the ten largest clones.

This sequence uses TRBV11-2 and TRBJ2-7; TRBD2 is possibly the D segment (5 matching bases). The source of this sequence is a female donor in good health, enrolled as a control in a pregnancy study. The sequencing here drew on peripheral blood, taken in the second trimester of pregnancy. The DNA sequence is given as TGTGCCAGCAGCTTCGCCGAAGGACTCTCCTACGAGCAGTACTTC. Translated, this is CASSFAEGLSYEQYF. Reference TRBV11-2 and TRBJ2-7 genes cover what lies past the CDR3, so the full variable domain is EAGVAQSPRYKIIEKRQSVAFWCNPISGHATLYWYQQILGQGPKLLIQFQNNGVVDDSQLPKDRFSAERLKGVDSTLKIQPAKLEDSAVYLCASSFAEGLSYEQYFGPGTRLTVT.